What follows are 25 T cell receptor beta chains derived from one specimen sequenced in a study of shared clonotypes between healthy human individuals. Generated by immunoSEQ multiplex PCR, the TCRdb table keeps only in-frame clones and is missing some. The data show about 960,000 clones, about 80% seen once. The sequenced material came from memory CD4+ T cells sorted from blood. Sample subset: CD45RA-negative fraction. The receptors were gathered from a man aged 18 to 29 in good health.

This clone was observed many times. In the same sample, other DNA sequences code for this CDR3. The genes are TRBV7-9 and TRBJ1-1, with D unresolved. V was pared by 4 bases and J by 1 base, with 10 bases between. The CDR3 covers 14 residues. Germline CDR1 reads SEHNR; CDR2 reads FQNEAQ (reference sequence). CDR3: CASSSGGGNTEAFF. CDR3 nucleotide sequence: TGTGCCAGCAGCTCCGGTGGAGGGAACACTGAAGCTTTCTTT.

Of note for this clone: One junction end disagrees with the germline gene, perhaps due to a read error. This rearrangement joins TRBV29-1 to TRBJ2-7; D not resolved. Germline CDR1 is SQVTM and CDR2 is ANQGSEA. CDR3 length equals 12 residues. The CDR3 DNA is TGCAGCGTGGAAGACACTCCCTACGAGCAGTACTTC. As protein: CSVEDTPYEQYF.

V is TRBV10-3 and J is TRBJ1-4; D is unresolved. The CDR3 is 15 amino acids. V shed 0 bases and J shed 3 bases, with 8 bases lying between them. The germline V gene encodes CDR1 ENHRY and CDR2 SYGVKD. DNA for the CDR3: TGTGCCATCAGTGAGTCGGAGCTAGCTAATGAAAAACTGTTTTTT. Protein product: CAISESELANEKLFF.

V is TRBV6-6 and J is TRBJ2-1, with 7 bases matching TRBD1. Germline CDR1 and CDR2: MNHNY and SVGAGI (reference sequence). J was trimmed by 9 bases and V by 5 bases; bases with no gene match: 4. CDR3 length: 12 residues. The CDR3 DNA is TGTGCCAGCAGTCTACAGGGGCTTGAGCAGTTCTTC. Protein sequence: CASSLQGLEQFF.

This clone has just a few counts. This sequence joins TRBV10-3 and TRBJ1-4; tentative D call: TRBD1 (6 bases). CDR1 is ENHRY and CDR2 is SYGVKD in the germline V gene. This CDR3 is 12 amino acids long. Trimming cost V 10 bases and J 6 bases, with 12 bases left between them. CDR3 sequence: CATGTIDEKLFF. In nucleotides, the CDR3 is TGTGCCACGGGGACAATCGATGAAAAACTGTTTTTT.

This chain joins TRBV30 and TRBJ1-4, with unresolved D. Germline CDR1 reads GTSNPN; CDR2 reads SVGIG (reference sequence). This CDR3 is built from 15 residues. V lost 0 bases and J 6 bases, leaving 14 bases between the germline ends. The CDR3 sequence: CAWSVLPPGDEKLFF. The CDR3 DNA sequence: TGTGCCTGGAGTGTACTCCCACCTGGAGATGAAAAACTGTTTTTT. The full variable domain, completed using reference TRBV30 and TRBJ1-4, is SQTIHQWPATLVQPVGSPLSLECTVEGTSNPNLYWYRQAAGRGLQLLFYSVGIGQISSEVPQNLSASRPQDRQFILSSKKLLLSDSGFYLCAWSVLPPGDEKLFFGSGTQLSVL.

This clone has a handful of counts. The rearrangement joins TRBV12-5 to TRBJ2-3; D unclear. This CDR3 comprises 11 residues. V was trimmed by 3 bases and J by 3 bases, leaving 1 base between them. The germline gives CDR1 LGHNT, CDR2 FRNRAP. DNA of the CDR3: TGTGCTAGTGGTTTAACAGATACGCAGTATTTT. The encoded protein is CASGLTDTQYF.

The J gene is TRBJ1-2, the V gene TRBV7-2, with TRBD1 identical over 7 bases. This CDR3 contains 16 residues. V was pared by 4 bases and J by 1 base, with 9 bases of the junction left unmatched. The germline CDR1 and CDR2 sequences are SGHTA and FQGNSA. The CDR3 nucleotides are TGTGCCAGCAGCTCCCGGGACAGAATTCTTAACTATGGCTACACCTTC. It codes for CASSSRDRILNYGYTF.

This rearrangement joins TRBV19 to TRBJ1-2; no definite D call. The CDR3 has 13 residues. Trimming pared 8 bases from V and 7 bases from J, leaving 17 bases between. The germline V gene has CDR1 LNHDA and CDR2 SQIVND (reference sequence). The CDR3 is CASSVQRVGGYTF. In DNA form, the CDR3 reads TGTGCCAGTTCCGTACAGAGGGTCGGTGGCTACACCTTC.

This chain connects TRBV7-3 to TRBJ1-2; D perhaps matches TRBD1 (6 bases). The V end was cut by 2 bases, the J end by 8 bases, with 15 bases between. The length of the CDR3 is 14 residues. Germline lookup yields CDR1 SGHTA and CDR2 FQGTGA. The CDR3 nucleotides are TGTGCCAGCAGCTTATCCGACCGGGGACACGGCTACACCTTC. It translates to CASSLSDRGHGYTF.

V is TRBV5-1 and J is TRBJ2-2, with D unresolved. Germline V lookup: CDR1 SGHRS, CDR2 YFSETQ. This CDR3 is built from 15 residues. V gave up 3 bases and J gave up 6 bases, with 15 bases separating them. CDR3 protein: CASSWGSGNAGELFF. CDR3 bases: TGCGCCAGCAGCTGGGGATCTGGGAATGCCGGGGAGCTGTTTTTT.

The chain is built from TRBV29-1 and TRBJ2-1; no firm D call. The CDR3 has 11 residues. V was cut by 7 bases and J by 4 bases, with 8 bases left in between. In germline, CDR1 is SQVTM, CDR2 ANQGSEA. The CDR3 region is CSGGRYNEQFF. CDR3 in DNA: TGCAGCGGTGGGCGGTACAATGAGCAGTTCTTC.

V usage is TRBV7-9 and J usage is TRBJ2-2; tentatively, D is TRBD2 (5 bases). The CDR3 is 15 residues long. Germline lookup yields CDR1 SEHNR and CDR2 FQNEAQ (reference sequence). The V gene lost 3 bases and the J gene lost 6 bases, with 14 bases spanning the gap. CDR3 in amino acids: CASSFIRDGSGELFF. In nucleotides, the CDR3 is TGTGCCAGCAGCTTTATACGGGATGGCTCCGGGGAGCTGTTTTTT.

The chain is built from TRBV5-1 and TRBJ1-4, with TRBD1 matching over 8 bases. The J segment lost 3 bases and the V segment lost 2 bases, leaving 3 bases of the junction unmatched. Germline CDR1 SGHRS, CDR2 YFSETQ. This CDR3 has 15 residues. The CDR3: CASSFQGAANEKLFF. CDR3 in DNA: TGCGCCAGCAGCTTTCAGGGGGCAGCTAATGAAAAACTGTTTTTT.

This chain uses TRBV2 with TRBJ2-2, with D hard to call. Germline V gives CDR1 SNHLY, CDR2 FYNNEI. The CDR3 loop spans 13 amino acids. The V and J ends lost 4 bases and 5 bases respectively, with 8 bases between them. CDR3 DNA: TGTGCCAGCAGTGTATCTGAAACCGGGGAGCTGTTTTTT. Its translation is CASSVSETGELFF.

The CDR3 spells CASSRLAGDDEQYF. In DNA, the CDR3 is TGTGCCAGCAGCAGACTAGCGGGAGACGACGAGCAGTACTTC. The chain carries TRBV7-9 and TRBJ2-7; 12 nucleotides agree with TRBD2. The V gene's germline CDR1 is SEHNR and CDR2 FQNEAQ (reference sequence). Losses at the gene ends were 5 bases for V and 5 bases for J; bases not matched to a gene: 4. There are 14 residues in the CDR3.

In the case of this clone: Since a far larger clone is one base different, this is likely a read error. The chain links TRBV18 to TRBJ1-1; no reliable D call. The V end was cut by 3 bases, the J end by 3 bases, with 11 bases between. There are 14 residues in the CDR3. Per germline, CDR1 KGHSH and CDR2 LQKENI. The CDR3 protein is CASSPTKQHTEAFF. Here the CDR3 DNA reads TGTGCCAGCTCACCCACCAAGCAGCACACTGAAGCTTTCTTT. The full variable domain, with the rest looked up from reference TRBV18 and TRBJ1-1, is NAGVMQNPRHLVRRRGQEARLRCSPMKGHSHVYWYRQLPEEGLKFMVYLQKENIIDESGMPKERFSAEFPKEGPSILRIQQVVRGDSAAYFCASSPTKQHTEAFFGQGTRLTVV.

The V gene is TRBV2, the J gene TRBJ2-1; D might be TRBD2 (6 bases). This CDR3 has 14 residues. Germline lookup yields CDR1 SNHLY and CDR2 FYNNEI. Trimming shortened V by 7 bases and J by 0 bases, and 10 bases separated the two germline ends. The CDR3 spells CASKAGSSYNEQFF. DNA of the CDR3: TGTGCCAGCAAGGCCGGGAGCTCCTACAATGAGCAGTTCTTC.

This CDR3 is CASSFGTGNEQFF. Written as DNA, the CDR3 is TGTGCCAGCAGCTTTGGGACAGGGAATGAGCAGTTCTTC. The chain uses TRBV28 and TRBJ2-1; 9 bases match TRBD1. V lost 6 bases to trimming and J lost 7 bases; unmatched junction nucleotides: 4. CDR3 length: 13 residues. The germline gives CDR1 MDHEN, CDR2 SYDVKM.

The chain uses TRBV5-1 and TRBJ2-5; D remains unclear. The V end was cut by 0 bases, the J end by 5 bases, with 20 bases between. The length of the CDR3 is 17 residues. Germline V lookup: CDR1 SGHRS, CDR2 YFSETQ. The DNA of the CDR3 is TGCGCCAGCAGCTTGGCCTCGGGCACTCTGGGGTACGAGACCCAGTACTTC. This translates into CASSLASGTLGYETQYF.

This clone came up once. The chain recombines TRBV30 with TRBJ2-5; 11 positions agree with TRBD1. The J call is in doubt because the DNA end fits TRBJ2-7 better. CDR3 length equals 12 residues. The germline CDR1 and CDR2 sequences are GTSNPN and SVGIG (reference sequence). The CDR3 sequence is CARGQGADEQYF. DNA for the CDR3: TGTGCCCGAGGACAGGGGGCGGACGAGCAGTACTTC.

V usage is TRBV29-1 and J usage is TRBJ1-1; possible D gene TRBD1, 5 bases. The CDR3 extends over 12 amino acids. The ends were cut back, 5 bases at V and 1 base at J, with 8 bases in the middle. Germline CDR1 reads SQVTM; CDR2 reads ANQGSEA. CDR3 protein: CSVFRGNTEAFF. DNA for the CDR3: TGCAGCGTTTTTAGGGGGAACACTGAAGCTTTCTTT. The full variable domain, in which reference TRBV29-1 and TRBJ1-1 provide the parts outside the CDR3, is SAVISQKPSRDICQRGTSLTIQCQVDSQVTMMFWYRQQPGQSLTLIATANQGSEATYESGFVIDKFPISRPNLTFSTLTVSNMSPEDSSIYLCSVFRGNTEAFFGQGTRLTVV.

V is TRBV6-5 and J is TRBJ2-5; D possibly corresponds to TRBD2 (5 bases). V was pared by 2 bases and J by 5 bases, with 12 bases between. The germline gives CDR1 MNHEY, CDR2 SVGAGI. The length of the CDR3 is 14 residues. The CDR3: CASSYRGAWETQYF. CDR3 nucleotides: TGTGCCAGCAGTTACCGGGGAGCCTGGGAGACCCAGTACTTC.

The V and J genes are TRBV7-9 and TRBJ2-7, with D tentatively TRBD2 (6 bases). The CDR3 totals 16 residues. V was pared by 6 bases and J by 0 bases, with 18 bases between. Germline V gene lookup returns CDR1 SEHNR and CDR2 FQNEAQ (reference sequence). CDR3: CASSSVDRDFSYEQYF. The CDR3, as DNA: TGTGCCAGCAGTTCAGTGGACCGGGACTTCTCCTACGAGCAGTACTTC.

The gene calls are TRBV28 and TRBJ1-6, with 8 bases lining up with TRBD1. CDR3 length: 15 residues. Germline V gives CDR1 MDHEN, CDR2 SYDVKM. Unmatched junction bases numbered 6, after V lost 2 bases and J lost 9 bases. The CDR3, as DNA: TGTGCCAGCAGTTTAATGGTGGGACAGGCTTCACCCCTCCACTTT. Translating it yields CASSLMVGQASPLHF.